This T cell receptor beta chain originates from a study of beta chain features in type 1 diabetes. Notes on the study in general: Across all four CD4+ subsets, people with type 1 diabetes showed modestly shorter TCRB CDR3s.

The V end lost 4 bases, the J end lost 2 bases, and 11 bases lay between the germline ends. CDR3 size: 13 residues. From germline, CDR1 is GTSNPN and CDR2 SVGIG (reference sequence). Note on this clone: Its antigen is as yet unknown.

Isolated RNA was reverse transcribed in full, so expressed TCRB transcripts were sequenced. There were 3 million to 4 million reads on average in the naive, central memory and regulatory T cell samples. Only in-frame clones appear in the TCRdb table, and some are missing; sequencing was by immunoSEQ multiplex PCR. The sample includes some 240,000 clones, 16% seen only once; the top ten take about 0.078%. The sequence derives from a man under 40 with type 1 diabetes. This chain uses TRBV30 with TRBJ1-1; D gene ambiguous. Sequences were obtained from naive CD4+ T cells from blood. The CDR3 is CAWIDQANTEAFF. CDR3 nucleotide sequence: TGTGCCTGGATAGACCAGGCAAACACTGAAGCTTTCTTT.